This passage covers 26 T cell receptor beta chains from one sample sequenced in a study of regulatory T cells in long-lasting Graves disease. The time point: newly diagnosed GD, antithyroid drugs for less than 3 months. There was RNA extracted from PBMCs, and the TCR library was made from it. Arm-PCR of CDR3 regions with iRepertoire HTBI primers generated TCR beta libraries. TCRdb reprocessed the multiplex PCR reads via MiXCR and lists one record per CDR3 protein. Of more than 300,000 distinct CDR3 sequences listed, less than 20% are singletons. The source was peripheral blood mononuclear cells (PBMCs), collected at new diagnosis, from a patient treated with antithyroid drugs. These receptors were taken from a female donor with Graves disease.

This clonotype was recorded many times. V gene TRBV12-3 or TRBV12-4 combines with J gene TRBJ2-7; D is perhaps TRBD2 (5 bases). V lost 4 bases, J lost 3 bases, and 13 bases lay in between. The CDR3 has 14 residues. CDR3 DNA sequence: TGTGCCAGCAGTTCCGTCCTCGGGATCTACGAGCAGTACTTC. The encoded protein is CASSSVLGIYEQYF.

At least ten counts were recorded for this clonotype. V and J are TRBV7-8 and TRBJ2-2; TRBD2 matches at 11 bases. The germline CDR1 and CDR2 sequences are SGHVS and FQNEAQ. Trimming removed 0 bases from V and 1 base from J; junction bases left unmatched: 4. The CDR3 sequence is 18 residues long. The CDR3 sequence is CASSLARLAGMNTGELFF. As DNA, the CDR3 is TGTGCCAGCAGCTTAGCGAGACTAGCGGGGATGAACACCGGGGAGCTGTTTTTT. Full variable domain (missing parts from reference TRBV7-8 and TRBJ2-2): GAGVSQSPRYKVAKRGQDVALRCDPISGHVSLFWYQQALGQGPEFLTYFQNEAQLDKSGLPSDRFFAERPEGSVSTLKIQRTQQEDSAVYLCASSLARLAGMNTGELFFGEGSRLTVL.

In its sample, this clonotype was seen many times. The chain combines TRBV11-2 with TRBJ2-7; maybe TRBD1 (6 bases). In germline, CDR1 is SGHAT, CDR2 FQNNGV. Between the trimmed V and J ends, which lost 0 bases and 4 bases, there was a span of 16 bases. CDR3 length equals 16 residues. The CDR3 DNA is TGTGCCAGCAGCTTAGATACAGGGCAGGTGAGATACGAGCAGTACTTC. This sequence encodes CASSLDTGQVRYEQYF.

This clonotype was seen a handful of times. The chain recombines TRBV20-1 with TRBJ2-1, with 14 bases that match TRBD2. Trimming cost V 5 bases and J 9 bases; bases outside gene matches: 12. The CDR3 sequence is 16 residues long. Looked up from germline, CDR1 is DFQATT and CDR2 is SNEGSKA (reference sequence). The CDR3 DNA reads as TGCAGTGCTCGCTTGACTAGCGGGGGGGCATTCAGTGAGCAGTTCTTC. It yields the protein CSARLTSGGAFSEQFF.

This clonotype was seen a handful of times. J is TRBJ2-7 and V is TRBV13; 8 nucleotides agree with TRBD1. Trimming removed 5 bases from V and 5 bases from J; junction bases left unmatched: 8. Germline CDR1 is PRHDT and CDR2 is FYEKMQ (reference sequence). The CDR3 runs 14 residues. The CDR3 nucleotides read TGTGCCAGCAGCACCGACAGGGGAGGCCACGAGCAGTACTTC. Its translation is CASSTDRGGHEQYF.

The V and J genes are TRBV7-9 and TRBJ2-7, with TRBD1 matching over 9 bases. This CDR3 is built from 17 residues. Germline values: CDR1 SEHNR, CDR2 FQNEAQ (reference sequence). Trimming at V came to 5 bases and at J to 2 bases, leaving 13 bases not matched to a gene. In DNA, the CDR3 is TGTGCCAGCAGCCAAATAACTTCGGGACAGGGAGCCTACGAGCAGTACTTC. Translation gives CASSQITSGQGAYEQYF.

This clonotype was detected many times. The J gene is TRBJ2-6, the V gene TRBV7-2, with 7 bases identical to TRBD2. CDR1 is SGHTA, CDR2 FQGNSA, per germline. J gave up 4 bases and V 3 bases, and 3 bases lay outside the gene matches. The CDR3 consists of 15 residues. The CDR3 region has the DNA TGTGCCAGCAGCTTGAGCGGGGTAGGGGCCAACGTCCTGACTTTC. Translating it yields CASSLSGVGANVLTF.

In its sample, this clonotype was seen many times. This sequence joins TRBV15 and TRBJ2-7; weak D call: TRBD2 (6 bases). Germline V lookup: CDR1 LNHNV, CDR2 YYDKDF (reference sequence). The CDR3 is 15 residues long. Trimming removed 0 bases from V and 5 bases from J, with 14 bases in between. For the CDR3, the DNA is TGTGCCACCAGCAGAGACAGATTGGGAGGTAACGAGCAGTACTTC. Translated: CATSRDRLGGNEQYF.

V usage is TRBV28 and J usage is TRBJ1-5; 8 nucleotides agree with TRBD1. This CDR3 spans 20 amino acids. The J segment lost 1 base and the V segment lost 6 bases, leaving 20 bases of the junction unmatched. Germline CDR1 is MDHEN and CDR2 is SYDVKM. The chain's CDR3 is CASSVEWWGQGAGSNQPQHF. The CDR3 DNA sequence: TGTGCCAGCAGCGTCGAATGGTGGGGGCAGGGGGCGGGGAGCAATCAGCCCCAGCATTTT.

The rearrangement uses TRBV28 and TRBJ2-4; possible D gene TRBD2, 6 bases. The CDR3 sequence is 13 residues long. The germline V gene encodes CDR1 MDHEN and CDR2 SYDVKM. The V end lost 9 bases, the J end lost 3 bases, and 12 bases lay between the germline ends. The CDR3 DNA reads TGTGCCAGTCGGGGGTTAGACAAAAACATTCAGTACTTC. Translation: CASRGLDKNIQYF.

There are many counts of this clonotype. This chain connects TRBV29-1 to TRBJ2-3, with 8 bases identical to TRBD1. Germline V gene data show CDR1 as SQVTM and CDR2 as ANQGSEA. V trimming: 7 bases; J trimming: 0 bases; junction bases outside the gene matches: 6. CDR3 size: 14 residues. The CDR3 region has the DNA TGCAGCGGACAGGGGTCCTCTAGCACAGATACGCAGTATTTT. Residues: CSGQGSSSTDTQYF.

At least ten counts were recorded for this clonotype. The chain combines TRBV7-2 with TRBJ2-1; tentative D call: TRBD1 (5 bases). This CDR3 contains 15 residues. Germline loops: CDR1 SGHTA, CDR2 FQGNSA. V lost 4 bases to trimming and J lost 7 bases, with 17 bases between them. The CDR3 DNA reads TGTGCCAGCAGCTGGACACTCGGGTCTTGGAATGAGCAGTTCTTC. It specifies CASSWTLGSWNEQFF.

At least ten counts were recorded for this clonotype. The V gene is TRBV20-1, the J gene TRBJ1-1; 7 nucleotides line up with TRBD1. J gave up 5 bases and V 2 bases, and 8 bases lay outside the gene matches. CDR3 size: 14 residues. The germline gives CDR1 DFQATT, CDR2 SNEGSKA (reference sequence). The CDR3 region has the DNA TGCAGTGCTAGAAAACCAGGGGGTGGGACTGAAGCTTTCTTT. It encodes CSARKPGGGTEAFF.

The gene calls are TRBV5-1 and TRBJ2-2; D remains unclear. The germline gives CDR1 SGHRS, CDR2 YFSETQ. The CDR3 is 13 residues long. Deletions cut 3 bases from V and 3 bases from J, with 6 bases between. The CDR3 nucleotides read TGCGCCAGCAGCTCACACTACACCGGGGAGCTGTTTTTT. Translating it yields CASSSHYTGELFF.

In this sample, this clonotype turned up many times. The chain is built from TRBV28 and TRBJ1-1; the D is unclear. Deletions cut 2 bases from V and 5 bases from J, with 9 bases between. The germline CDR1 and CDR2 sequences are MDHEN and SYDVKM. This CDR3 has 13 amino acids. The CDR3 sequence is CASSLSTGTEAFF. DNA of the CDR3: TGTGCCAGCAGTTTAAGCACGGGGACTGAAGCTTTCTTT.

This clonotype was recorded many times. The chain carries TRBV20-1 and TRBJ1-2; D unclear. The CDR3 consists of 14 residues. The V and J ends lost 1 base and 0 bases respectively, with 9 bases between them. The germline V gene encodes CDR1 DFQATT and CDR2 SNEGSKA (reference sequence). DNA of the CDR3: TGCAGTGCTAGAGGACACCTTTCTAACTATGGCTACACCTTC. This translates into CSARGHLSNYGYTF.

This clonotype was observed at least ten times. This chain joins TRBV27 and TRBJ2-1; TRBD1 matches at 7 bases. The germline V gene encodes CDR1 MNHEY and CDR2 SMNVEV (reference sequence). This CDR3 contains 15 residues. V lost 5 bases and J lost 4; bases outside the gene matches: 8. The CDR3 nucleotides are TGTGCCAGCAGTCAAGACAGGGCCGCTTACAATGAGCAGTTCTTC. It encodes CASSQDRAAYNEQFF.

This clonotype appeared many times. The CDR3 reads CASRGSGTGNEQFF. CDR3 sequence (DNA): TGTGCCAGCAGGGGAAGCGGAACGGGGAATGAGCAGTTCTTC. The chain links TRBV6-2 or TRBV6-3 to TRBJ2-1; D might be TRBD2 (5 bases). CDR1 and CDR2 from the germline V gene are MNHEY and SVGEGT. Trimming took 6 bases from V and 7 from J, leaving 16 bases between them. The CDR3 is 14 residues long.

In this sample, this clonotype turned up many times. The V call is TRBV6-1, the J call TRBJ1-1; D possibly corresponds to TRBD1 (5 bases). Germline V gene data show CDR1 as MNHNS and CDR2 as SASEGT. The germline V and J ends were trimmed by 4 bases and 4 bases, with 25 bases remaining between them. The CDR3 runs to 18 residues. The CDR3 reads CASSVSPGTLMRATEAFF. CDR3 nucleotide sequence: TGTGCCAGCAGTGTCTCTCCCGGGACCCTCATGAGGGCCACTGAAGCTTTCTTT.

This chain joins TRBV12-3 or TRBV12-4 and TRBJ1-2, with 9 bases fitting TRBD1. The J segment lost 4 bases and the V segment lost 6 bases, leaving 6 bases of the junction unmatched. This CDR3 is 14 amino acids long. The CDR3 loop reads CASSLDRGVYGYTF. The CDR3, as DNA: TGTGCCAGCAGCCTGGACAGGGGCGTCTATGGCTACACCTTC.

The DNA of the CDR3 is TGTGCCAGCAGCCCCGGACTAGCGGGAGGGCTGAATGAGCAGTTCTTC. It specifies CASSPGLAGGLNEQFF. The chain carries TRBV2 and TRBJ2-1; 15 bases line up with TRBD2. CDR3 length: 16 residues. J gave up 7 bases and V 6 bases, and 7 bases lay outside the gene matches. Looked up from germline, CDR1 is SNHLY and CDR2 is FYNNEI. Complete variable domain (other parts from reference TRBV2 and TRBJ2-1): EPEVTQTPSHQVTQMGQEVILRCVPISNHLYFYWYRQILGQKVEFLVSFYNNEISEKSEIFDDQFSVERPDGSNFTLKIRSTKLEDSAMYFCASSPGLAGGLNEQFFGPGTRLTVL.

This clonotype was seen at least ten times. The chain has TRBV20-1 and TRBJ2-5, with TRBD2 as a possible D gene (6 bases). Germline values: CDR1 DFQATT, CDR2 SNEGSKA (reference sequence). V was pared by 6 bases and J by 1 base, with 12 bases between. The CDR3 extends over 13 amino acids. The CDR3 reads CSALANLQETQYF. DNA for the CDR3: TGCAGTGCCCTAGCGAACCTCCAAGAGACCCAGTACTTC.

This clonotype came up many times. The V gene is TRBV12-3 or TRBV12-4, the J gene TRBJ1-1; D might be TRBD1 (5 bases). Trimming left V 3 bases short and J 11 bases short, with 10 bases between. The CDR3 covers 11 residues. DNA of the CDR3: TGTGCCAGCAGTTTCAACGGGGGGGCTTTCTTT. Translating it yields CASSFNGGAFF.

This clonotype was counted many times. This rearrangement joins TRBV25-1 to TRBJ1-4, with D uncertain. V shed 3 bases and J shed 8 bases, with 16 bases lying between them. This CDR3 is 15 amino acids long. In germline, CDR1 is MGHDK, CDR2 SYGVNS. CDR3 nucleotide sequence: TGTGCCAGCAGTGACTCGAGGAACAGCAACGAAAAACTGTTTTTT. Its protein is CASSDSRNSNEKLFF.

This clonotype was detected ten times or more. The chain is built from TRBV20-1 and TRBJ1-5; 7 positions match TRBD1. Trimming took 0 bases from V and 0 from J; bases not matched to a gene: 11. CDR1 DFQATT and CDR2 SNEGSKA come from the germline V gene (reference sequence). This CDR3 is built from 18 residues. This chain's CDR3 is CSARDEDRRGYSNQPQHF. In DNA form, the CDR3 reads TGCAGTGCTAGAGATGAGGACAGGAGGGGGTATAGCAATCAGCCCCAGCATTTT.

This clonotype was observed at least ten times. CDR3 residues: CASSLQSSSDTQYF. The CDR3 DNA is TGTGCCAGCAGTTTACAATCTAGCAGCGATACGCAGTATTTT. The J gene is TRBJ2-3, the V gene TRBV12-3 or TRBV12-4; weak D call: TRBD2 (5 bases). The CDR3 covers 14 residues. V gave up 2 bases and J gave up 6 bases, with 12 bases separating them.